What follows is one T cell receptor (beta chain) and its context. This entry comes from a study of blood T cell repertoires in COVID-19. Study context: Italy, Spain and the United States were the sources of the convalescent and acute COVID-19 samples. Sample material is recorded as cDNA or gDNA derived from T cells, B-cell-depleted T cells, or PBMCs.

There are 13 residues in the CDR3. CDR1 SGHDT and CDR2 YYEEEE come from the germline V gene. V gave up 2 bases and J gave up 2 bases, with 5 bases separating them. Clones were read by immunoSEQ multiplex PCR, and TCRdb kept only the in-frame ones, dropping some. Of a few hundred thousand clones in the sample, approximately 89% are singletons; the top ten hold about 9.2%. This chain links TRBV5-6 with TRBJ1-3; no clear D gene. The sequenced sample was peripheral blood. The sequence came from a man aged 40-49 years who had recovered from COVID-19. CDR3 sequence (DNA): TGTGCCAGCAGCTTTATTGCTGGAAACACCATATATTTT. It specifies CASSFIAGNTIYF.